The 21 T cell receptor beta chains listed next were all sequenced from one sample in a study of OX40 agonist ivuxolimab in advanced cancers. Produced via immunoSEQ multiplex PCR; TCRdb's table is partial and in-frame only. Here the sample spans around 100,000 clones, about nine tenths being singletons. Sample: CD4+ or CD8+ T cells sorted from blood, taken in a trial of the OX40 agonist ivuxolimab. These receptors originate from an adult with an advanced solid tumor such as melanoma, head and neck, liver or kidney cancer.

Only a few counts were recorded for this clone. The chain recombines TRBV14 with TRBJ2-7, with 8 bases that match TRBD1. Per the germline V gene, CDR1 is SGHDN and CDR2 is FVKESK. The trim removed 4 bases at V and 1 base at J, leaving 6 bases unmatched. CDR3 length: 15 amino acids. CDR3 bases: TGTGCCAGCAGCCGGCGGGACAGGCTATCCTACGAGCAGTACTTC. This codes for CASSRRDRLSYEQYF. Full variable domain (missing parts from reference TRBV14 and TRBJ2-7): EAGVTQFPSHSVIEKGQTVTLRCDPISGHDNLYWYRRVMGKEIKFLLHFVKESKQDESGMPNNRFLAERTGGTYSTLKVQPAELEDSGVYFCASSRRDRLSYEQYFGPGTRLTVT.

The chain employs TRBV19 and TRBJ1-1, with no clear D. CDR1 is LNHDA and CDR2 is SQIVND in the germline V gene (reference sequence). Trimming took off 5 bases at V and 7 bases at J, with 17 bases between the two ends. The CDR3 is made up of 14 amino acids. The CDR3 spells CASSRTGSRFEAFF. As DNA, the CDR3 is TGTGCCAGTAGTCGAACCGGGTCGAGATTTGAAGCTTTCTTT.

This chain uses TRBV2 with TRBJ2-2; 12 nucleotides line up with TRBD1. CDR3 length equals 17 residues. The V gene end was trimmed by 6 bases and the J gene end by 6 bases; junction bases not matched to a gene: 11. The germline CDR1 and CDR2 sequences are SNHLY and FYNNEI. DNA of the CDR3: TGTGCCAGCAGCCCCGGGGACAGGGGGCTTTCGGCCGGGGAGCTGTTTTTT. It translates to CASSPGDRGLSAGELFF.

J is TRBJ2-3 and V is TRBV2; D is possibly TRBD1 (9 bases). Germline-derived CDR1 and CDR2 are SNHLY and FYNNEI. This CDR3 has 20 residues. V lost 0 bases and J lost 6, with 28 bases in between. The CDR3 is CASSEAIPGQGGGPSDTQYF. The CDR3 DNA follows: TGTGCCAGCAGTGAAGCCATTCCGGGACAGGGCGGGGGGCCCTCGGATACGCAGTATTTT. The complete variable domain, with remaining parts taken from reference TRBV2 and TRBJ2-3, reads EPEVTQTPSHQVTQMGQEVILRCVPISNHLYFYWYRQILGQKVEFLVSFYNNEISEKSEIFDDQFSVERPDGSNFTLKIRSTKLEDSAMYFCASSEAIPGQGGGPSDTQYFGPGTRLTVL.

V gene TRBV5-8 combines with J gene TRBJ2-2; D uncertain. The ends were cut back, 0 bases at V and 6 bases at J, with 9 bases in the middle. Germline-derived CDR1 and CDR2 are SGHTS and YDEGEE. The CDR3 covers 14 residues. The chain's CDR3 is CASSLGWKAGELFF. The DNA for the CDR3 is TGTGCCAGCAGCTTGGGATGGAAGGCCGGGGAGCTGTTTTTT.

About this clone itself: The junction and the germline gene differ at one end; a read error may be behind it. The chain couples TRBV11-1 to TRBJ2-1; no clear D. This CDR3 has 11 amino acids. Germline-derived CDR1 and CDR2 are SGHAT and FQDESV (reference sequence). The DNA of the CDR3 is TGTGCCAGCAGCTCCGGGCCCCTAACCATCTTC. Translated: CASSSGPLTIF.

V gene TRBV28 combines with J gene TRBJ2-5; D could derive from TRBD1 or TRBD2 (5 bases each). V was clipped by 10 bases and J by 5 bases, with 20 bases between them. The CDR3 runs 14 residues. Germline V gene sequence: CDR1 MDHEN, CDR2 SYDVKM. CDR3 loop: CATYATGWGETQYF. The DNA for the CDR3 is TGTGCCACCTACGCTACAGGCTGGGGGGAGACCCAGTACTTC.

This chain joins TRBV7-2 and TRBJ2-7; TRBD1 matches at 7 bases. Germline assignment: CDR1 SGHTA and CDR2 FQGNSA. There are 14 residues in the CDR3. Trimming removed 2 bases from V and 2 bases from J; junction bases left unmatched: 3. The CDR3 loop is CASSLQGVTYEQYF. CDR3 nucleotide sequence: TGTGCCAGCAGCTTACAGGGGGTAACCTACGAGCAGTACTTC. The variable domain in full, completed from reference TRBV7-2 and TRBJ2-7, reads GAGVSQSPSNKVTEKGKDVELRCDPISGHTALYWYRQSLGQGLEFLIYFQGNSAPDKSGLPSDRFSAERTGGSVSTLTIQRTQQEDSAVYLCASSLQGVTYEQYFGPGTRLTVT.

The V and J genes are TRBV6-5 and TRBJ2-1, with 8 bases lining up with TRBD2. This CDR3 region has 15 residues. J was trimmed by 0 bases and V by 5 bases; bases with no gene match: 3. Germline lookup yields CDR1 MNHEY and CDR2 SVGAGI. CDR3 in DNA: TGTGCCAGCAGTAAGACTAGCGCCTCCTACAATGAGCAGTTCTTC. Translating gives CASSKTSASYNEQFF.

The J gene is TRBJ2-1, the V gene TRBV7-2, with a tentative D call TRBD1 (5 bases). This CDR3 is built from 18 residues. CDR1 is SGHTA and CDR2 is FQGNSA in the germline V gene. Trimming cost V 2 bases and J 0 bases, with 17 bases left between them. CDR3 loop: CASSLHRPSQFSYNEQFF. CDR3 DNA: TGTGCCAGCAGCTTACACAGGCCGTCTCAATTCTCCTACAATGAGCAGTTCTTC.

This clone was counted only a few times. V and J are TRBV28 and TRBJ1-2, with 7 bases that match TRBD1. Looked up from germline, CDR1 is MDHEN and CDR2 is SYDVKM. CDR3 size: 14 residues. The junction had 8 bases not matched to a gene; V was cut back by 6 bases and J by 4 bases. CDR3 DNA sequence: TGTGCCAGCAGGGGACAGACCGGTCCCTATGGCTACACCTTC. Translating it yields CASRGQTGPYGYTF.

V is TRBV6-5 and J is TRBJ1-1; 7 positions agree with TRBD1. This CDR3 comprises 12 residues. Germline V CDR1 and CDR2: MNHEY, SVGAGI. V lost 6 bases and J lost 11; bases outside the gene matches: 9. CDR3 sequence (DNA): TGTGCCAGCAGAGAGACAGGGCCTGGGGCTTTCTTT. Its protein product is CASRETGPGAFF.

The chain is built from TRBV5-4 and TRBJ2-7; TRBD2 is a possible D gene (5 bases). CDR1 is SGHNT and CDR2 is YYREEE in the germline V gene (reference sequence). The ends were cut back, 3 bases at V and 0 bases at J, with 16 bases in the middle. This CDR3 has 16 amino acids. CDR3 nucleotide sequence: TGTGCCAGCAGCTCTCCGGGAAAGCGGAACTCCTACGAGCAGTACTTC. Amino acid sequence: CASSSPGKRNSYEQYF.

The chain carries TRBV19 and TRBJ1-5; 7 bases match TRBD1. The V gene's germline CDR1 is LNHDA and CDR2 SQIVND (reference sequence). The CDR3 has 16 amino acids. With 7 bases clipped from V and 5 bases from J, the junction kept 14 bases outside the gene matches. The CDR3 sequence is CASTQGGQGNYQPQHF. Written as DNA, the CDR3 is TGTGCCAGTACCCAGGGGGGGCAGGGAAACTATCAGCCCCAGCATTTT.

This chain links TRBV28 with TRBJ1-5; unclear D gene. The CDR3 sequence is 14 residues long. CDR1 is MDHEN, CDR2 SYDVKM, per germline. V lost 1 base to trimming and J lost 9 bases, with 13 bases between them. CDR3 bases: TGTGCCAGCAGTTTATCGGGCCTTGGGCGGCCCCAGCATTTT. Translated: CASSLSGLGRPQHF.

This chain links TRBV10-3 with TRBJ2-7, with 11 bases that match TRBD2. Germline CDR1 and CDR2: ENHRY and SYGVKD. The CDR3 has 14 residues. Trimming took 4 bases from V and 2 from J; bases not matched to a gene: 1. CDR3 DNA: TGTGCCATCAGTGTAGCGGGAGGGCCCTACGAGCAGTACTTC. Its translation: CAISVAGGPYEQYF.

The chain has TRBV7-2 and TRBJ1-2, with D tentatively TRBD1 (5 bases). Germline CDR1 SGHTA, CDR2 FQGNSA. The CDR3 runs to 15 residues. V lost 1 base and J 0 bases, leaving 9 bases between the germline ends. CDR3 nucleotide sequence: TGTGCCAGCAGCTTAGGACAGAAGGCTAACTATGGCTACACCTTC. This codes for CASSLGQKANYGYTF.

The gene calls are TRBV27 and TRBJ2-1, with a weak D call TRBD1 (6 bases). Germline loops: CDR1 MNHEY, CDR2 SMNVEV (reference sequence). This CDR3 comprises 16 residues. Trimming took 7 bases from V and 4 from J, leaving 20 bases between them. Here the CDR3 reads CASTPSGVGEYNEQFF. The CDR3 coding sequence is TGTGCCAGCACCCCTTCAGGGGTAGGAGAATACAATGAGCAGTTCTTC.

This rearrangement joins TRBV6-5 to TRBJ1-2; tentative D call: TRBD1 (6 bases). Trimming took off 6 bases at V and 4 bases at J, with 15 bases between the two ends. Looked up from germline, CDR1 is MNHEY and CDR2 is SVGAGI. The CDR3 length is 14 residues. The CDR3 region is CASRIQTGVYGYTF. The CDR3, as DNA: TGTGCCAGCAGAATTCAGACAGGAGTCTATGGCTACACCTTC.

V usage is TRBV5-6 and J usage is TRBJ2-7, with 10 bases identical to TRBD2. With V trimmed by 4 bases and J by 4 bases, 8 bases remained unmatched. The CDR3 loop spans 15 amino acids. CDR1 is SGHDT and CDR2 is YYEEEE in the germline V gene. CDR3 protein: CASSRGAGGSYEQYF. Here the CDR3 DNA reads TGTGCCAGCAGCCGAGGAGCGGGAGGGAGTTACGAGCAGTACTTC. The full variable domain, rest sourced from reference TRBV5-6 and TRBJ2-7, is DAGVTQSPTHLIKTRGQQVTLRCSPKSGHDTVSWYQQALGQGPQFIFQYYEEEERQRGNFPDRFSGHQFPNYSSELNVNALLLGDSALYLCASSRGAGGSYEQYFGPGTRLTVT.

This clone has just a few counts. The chain employs TRBV5-4 and TRBJ2-1, with 8 bases matching TRBD2. This CDR3 contains 15 residues. The germline V gene encodes CDR1 SGHNT and CDR2 YYREEE (reference sequence). The V gene end was trimmed by 3 bases and the J gene end by 4 bases; junction bases not matched to a gene: 6. CDR3 nucleotide sequence: TGTGCCAGCAGCTCCCAGGGCGGGGGGTACAATGAGCAGTTCTTC. Its translation: CASSSQGGGYNEQFF.